The source of this TCR beta chain is a study of identical twins (dated by TCRdb to the mid-2010s). Background on the whole study: To test whether fetal clonotypes persist, the study used deep sequencing on TCR alpha and beta repertoires from monozygotic twins, unrelated adults of various ages, and cord blood. To rule out contamination, the twin experiments were replicated at different times with different library preparation protocols.

Every donor in the study was a healthy Caucasian. The twin cohort consisted of three pairs of female monozygotic twins, all aged roughly 18 to 30 years. Positive isolation kits from Invitrogen were used to isolate CD4+ and CD8+ T cell populations. The germline V end is reduced by 6 bases and the J end by 13 bases; junction bases left unmatched: 8. The CDR3 numbers 14 residues from cysteine through phenylalanine. Left in the record is the CDR3 DNA by itself, 42 bases read in frame from the first base. Points the paper makes about the study in general: Invariant T cells such as MAIT and iNKT could partly confound zero-insertion analyses, although diverse VJ usage argued against such confounding for most clonotypes. Because the same donors could not be followed over many years, conclusions were based on cross-sectional statistical analysis. Excess twin sharing in beta out-of-frame sequences was weaker because fewer shared sequences lowered the signal-to-noise ratio. Compared with coincidental sharing between unrelated individuals, out-of-frame TCR alpha sequences shared between twins showed an excess of sequences with low generation probability. Recombination models systematically underestimated out-of-frame TCR alpha sharing in monozygotic twins but agreed with sharing between unrelated individuals. Abundant cord blood beta clonotypes had fewer insertions, young adult naive repertoires showed a similar but weaker trend, and memory repertoires showed no such trend.

Receptor libraries were prepared by 5' RACE. Data came from an Illumina HiSeq 2000. A universal primer binding site was added through template switching, and the final cDNA carried a unique molecular identifier so that TCR cDNA molecules could be counted accurately. Specific primers in the conserved constant-segment region were used to synthesize first-strand cDNA for TCR alpha and beta chains. To control for contamination, each cDNA library was double barcoded with a SMART-Mk sample barcode plus Illumina barcodes. TruSeq adapter sequences along with Illumina sample barcodes were introduced in two successive PCR steps. Sequencing of the TCR alpha and beta cDNA libraries was done on the Illumina HiSeq platform using custom primers. As for the original processing: MiGEC was used to process raw reads and extract unique molecular identifiers, and MiXCR was used to find CDR3 positions. Recombination models were inferred per individual with the repgenHMM and IGoR tools using an EM algorithm. The tcR package in R was used for shared clonotype analysis, with sharing normalized by the product of cloneset sizes. Out-of-frame nonproductive sequences were analyzed to study raw recombination free of thymic and clonal selection effects. The raw public data were reprocessed by TCRdb itself: fastp quality trimming at Q25, MiXCR clonotype calling, in-frame beta chains only. Rows are unified per CDR3 protein, each entry keeping the most common DNA and genes. TCRdb's processing, not the authors', yielded these V and J calls. Present in this sample are 450,000 to 650,000 distinct CDR3 sequences, 13% to 15% of which were seen just once. The ten largest account for 0.35% to 0.45% of the sample.

Only a few counts were recorded for this clonotype. Its antigen specificity is not known. Base quality data are lacking; no much larger clone is found one base away. The sample was also reused in another study, on yellow fever vaccine responses in identical twins. That second publication adds: The authors reported that the T cell response to vaccination in identical twins appeared partly convergent and partly personalized. In the study, vaccine-responding T cell clones were precisely tracked in identical twins.

The receptor was derived from a woman aged 18 to 35 in good health. Sample: CD4+ T cells sorted from blood. The rearrangement combines TRBV12-3 or TRBV12-4 with TRBJ2-2, and 13 junction bases match TRBD2. The nucleotide sequence is TGTGCCAGCAGGGAACTAGCGGGGGGGCCGGTGCTGTTTTTT. It codes for CASRELAGGPVLFF.